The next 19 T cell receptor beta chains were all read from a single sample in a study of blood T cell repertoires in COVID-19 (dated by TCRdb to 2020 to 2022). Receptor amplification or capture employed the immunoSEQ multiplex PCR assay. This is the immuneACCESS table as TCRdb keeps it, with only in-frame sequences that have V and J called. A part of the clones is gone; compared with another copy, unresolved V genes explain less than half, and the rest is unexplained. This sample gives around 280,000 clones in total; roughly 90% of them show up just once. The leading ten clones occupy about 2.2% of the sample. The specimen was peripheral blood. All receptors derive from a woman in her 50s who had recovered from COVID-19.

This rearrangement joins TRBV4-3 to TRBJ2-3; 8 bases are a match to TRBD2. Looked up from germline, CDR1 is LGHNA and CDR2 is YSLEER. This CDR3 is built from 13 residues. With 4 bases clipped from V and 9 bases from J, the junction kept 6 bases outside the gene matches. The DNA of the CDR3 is TGCGCCAGCAGCCGAAGCGGGGGAATCACGCAGTATTTT. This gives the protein CASSRSGGITQYF.

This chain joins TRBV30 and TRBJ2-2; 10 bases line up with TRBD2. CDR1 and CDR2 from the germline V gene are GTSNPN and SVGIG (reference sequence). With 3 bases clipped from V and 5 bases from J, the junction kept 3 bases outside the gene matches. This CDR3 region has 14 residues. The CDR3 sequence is CAWRAGGPTGELFF. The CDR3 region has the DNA TGTGCCTGGAGAGCGGGGGGGCCTACCGGGGAGCTGTTTTTT.

The CDR3 region has the DNA TGTGCCAGCAGCGAACAGGGAGTCGTTCAGTCTTTCTTT. Translation gives CASSEQGVVQSFF. This chain uses TRBV28 with TRBJ1-1; D is perhaps TRBD1 (6 bases). This CDR3 spans 13 amino acids. Deletions cut 6 bases from V and 12 bases from J, with 20 bases between. Germline CDR1 and CDR2: MDHEN and SYDVKM.

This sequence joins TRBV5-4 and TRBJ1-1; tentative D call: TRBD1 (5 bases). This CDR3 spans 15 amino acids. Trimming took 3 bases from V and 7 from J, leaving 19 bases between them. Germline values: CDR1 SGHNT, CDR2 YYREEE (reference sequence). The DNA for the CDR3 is TGTGCCAGCAGCTATAACGCCAGGGTATCGGGTGAAGCTTTCTTT. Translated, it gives CASSYNARVSGEAFF.

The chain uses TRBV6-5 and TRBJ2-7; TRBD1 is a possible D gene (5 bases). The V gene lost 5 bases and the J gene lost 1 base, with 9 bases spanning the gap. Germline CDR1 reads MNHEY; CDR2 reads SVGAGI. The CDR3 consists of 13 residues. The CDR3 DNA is TGTGCCAGCAGTCCGACAGCTTCCTACGAGCAGTACTTC. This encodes CASSPTASYEQYF.

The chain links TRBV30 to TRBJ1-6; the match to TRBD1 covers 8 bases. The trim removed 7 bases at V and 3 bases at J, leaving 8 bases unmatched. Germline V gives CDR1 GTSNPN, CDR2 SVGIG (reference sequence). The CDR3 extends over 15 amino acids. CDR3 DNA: TGTGCCTTAGAATACGGGACAGGCTATAATTCACCCCTCCACTTT. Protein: CALEYGTGYNSPLHF.

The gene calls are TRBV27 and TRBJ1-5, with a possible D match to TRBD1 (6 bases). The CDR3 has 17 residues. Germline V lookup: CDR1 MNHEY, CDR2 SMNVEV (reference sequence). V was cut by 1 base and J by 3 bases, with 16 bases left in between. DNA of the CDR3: TGTGCCAGCAGTTTATTCCAGACAGGAGCGATCAATCAGCCCCAGCATTTT. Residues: CASSLFQTGAINQPQHF.

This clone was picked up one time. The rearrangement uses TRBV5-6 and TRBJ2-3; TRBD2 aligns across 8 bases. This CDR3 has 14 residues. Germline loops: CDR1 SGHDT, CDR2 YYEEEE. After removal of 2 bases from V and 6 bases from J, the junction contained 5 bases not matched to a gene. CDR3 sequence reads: CASSFSGEPDTQYF. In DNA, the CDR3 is TGTGCCAGCAGCTTTAGCGGGGAGCCCGATACGCAGTATTTT.

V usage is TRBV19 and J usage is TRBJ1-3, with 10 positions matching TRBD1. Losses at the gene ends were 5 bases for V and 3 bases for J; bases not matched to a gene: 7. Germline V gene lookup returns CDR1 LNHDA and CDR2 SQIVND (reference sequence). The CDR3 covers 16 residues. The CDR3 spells CASSPLDRGVGNTIYF. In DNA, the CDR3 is TGTGCCAGTAGTCCCCTGGACAGGGGGGTTGGAAACACCATATATTTT. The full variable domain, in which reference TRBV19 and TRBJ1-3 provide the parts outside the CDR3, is DGGITQSPKYLFRKEGQNVTLSCEQNLNHDAMYWYRQDPGQGLRLIYYSQIVNDFQKGDIAEGYSVSREKKESFPLTVTSAQKNPTAFYLCASSPLDRGVGNTIYFGEGSWLTVV.

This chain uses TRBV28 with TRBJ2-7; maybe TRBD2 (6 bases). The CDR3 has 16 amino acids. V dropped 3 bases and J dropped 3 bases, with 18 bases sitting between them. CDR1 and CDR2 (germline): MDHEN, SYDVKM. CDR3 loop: CASSFGQAPGDYEQYF. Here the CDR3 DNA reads TGTGCCAGCAGTTTTGGCCAGGCCCCGGGGGACTACGAGCAGTACTTC.

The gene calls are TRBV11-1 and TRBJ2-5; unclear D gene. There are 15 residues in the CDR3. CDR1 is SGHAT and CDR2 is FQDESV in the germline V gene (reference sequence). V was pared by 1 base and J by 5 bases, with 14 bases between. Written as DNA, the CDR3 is TGTGCCAGCAGCTTAGGGGCTCCCCCCCGTGAGACCCAGTACTTC. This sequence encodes CASSLGAPPRETQYF.

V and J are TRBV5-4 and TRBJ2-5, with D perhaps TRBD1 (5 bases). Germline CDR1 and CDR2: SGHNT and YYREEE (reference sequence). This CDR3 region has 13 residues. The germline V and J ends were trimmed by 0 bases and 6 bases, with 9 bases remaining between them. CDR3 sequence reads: CASSLAQGQTQYF. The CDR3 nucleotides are TGTGCCAGCAGCTTGGCGCAGGGTCAGACCCAGTACTTC.

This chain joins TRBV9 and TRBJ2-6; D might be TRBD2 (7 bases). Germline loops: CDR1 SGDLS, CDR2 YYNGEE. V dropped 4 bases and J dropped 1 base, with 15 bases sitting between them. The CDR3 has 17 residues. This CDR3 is CASSKVRGGSGANVLTF. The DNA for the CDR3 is TGTGCCAGCAGCAAAGTCAGGGGAGGGTCTGGGGCCAACGTCCTGACTTTC.

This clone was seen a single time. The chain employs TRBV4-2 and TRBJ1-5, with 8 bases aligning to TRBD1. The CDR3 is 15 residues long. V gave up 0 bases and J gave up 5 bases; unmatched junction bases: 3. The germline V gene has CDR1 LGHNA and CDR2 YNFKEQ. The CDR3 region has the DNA TGTGCCAGCAGCCAAGAGGACAGGGACCATCAGCCCCAGCATTTT. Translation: CASSQEDRDHQPQHF.

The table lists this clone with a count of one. The CDR3 DNA follows: TGTGCCTGGAGTGTAAGGGGGTCCCCTAGCTATGGCTACACCTTC. Amino acid sequence: CAWSVRGSPSYGYTF. The genes are TRBV30 and TRBJ1-2; maybe TRBD1 (6 bases). Germline V CDR1 and CDR2: GTSNPN, SVGIG (reference sequence). This CDR3 has 15 residues. Trimming removed 0 bases from V and 4 bases from J, with 15 bases in between.

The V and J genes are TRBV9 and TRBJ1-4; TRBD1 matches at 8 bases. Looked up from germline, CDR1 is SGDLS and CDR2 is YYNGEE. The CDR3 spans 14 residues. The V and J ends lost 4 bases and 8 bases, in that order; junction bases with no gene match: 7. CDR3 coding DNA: TGTGCCAGCAGCCCAGGACAGGGAGGGGAAAAACTGTTTTTT. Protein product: CASSPGQGGEKLFF.

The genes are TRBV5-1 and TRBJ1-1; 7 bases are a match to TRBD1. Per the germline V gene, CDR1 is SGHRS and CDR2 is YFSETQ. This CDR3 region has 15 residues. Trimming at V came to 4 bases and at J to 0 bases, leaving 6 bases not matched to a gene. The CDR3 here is CASSPGTELNTEAFF. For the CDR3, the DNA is TGCGCCAGCAGCCCTGGGACAGAGTTGAACACTGAAGCTTTCTTT.

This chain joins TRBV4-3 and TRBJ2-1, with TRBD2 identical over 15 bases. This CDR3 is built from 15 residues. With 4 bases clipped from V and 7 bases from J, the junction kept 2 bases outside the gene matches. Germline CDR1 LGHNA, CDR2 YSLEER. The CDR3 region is CASSRGLAGGNEQFF. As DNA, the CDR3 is TGCGCCAGCAGCCGCGGACTAGCGGGAGGGAATGAGCAGTTCTTC.

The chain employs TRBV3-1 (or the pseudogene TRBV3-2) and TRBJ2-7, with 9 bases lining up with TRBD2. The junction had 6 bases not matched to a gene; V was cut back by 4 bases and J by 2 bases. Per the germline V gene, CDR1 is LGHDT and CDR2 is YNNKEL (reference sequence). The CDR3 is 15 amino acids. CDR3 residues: CASSPVSGGTYEQYF. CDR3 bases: TGTGCCAGCAGCCCCGTGAGCGGGGGGACCTACGAGCAGTACTTC.